The present T cell receptor beta chain was sequenced within a study of T cell clonality in common variable immunodeficiency. Study-level findings and limits: Fewer deletions and N-nucleotide insertions were reportedly seen in common variable immunodeficiency TCR beta sequences.

For at least one year, all CVID subjects received replacement immunoglobulin. Only in-frame clones appear in the TCRdb table, and some are missing; sequencing was by immunoSEQ multiplex PCR. The counts give 15,000 to 20,000 clones, none of them seen only once; roughly 15% is held by the top ten. This clone was recorded at least ten times. The target antigen is unknown. The source is a human donor with common variable immunodeficiency. The sequenced sample consisted of peripheral blood mononuclear cells.

Here the CDR3 reads CASSSGLVSTDTQYF. The CDR3 DNA, read in part, is TGTGCCAGCAGCTCGGGACTCGTTAGCACAGATACG. The rearrangement links TRBV7-2 to TRBJ2-3, with D possibly TRBD2 on 6 matching bases. The read gets to within 3 residues of the CDR3 end, and the germline J gene fills in the rest. Trimming left V 4 bases short and J 0 bases short, with 11 bases between. The CDR3 is 15 residues long. Germline CDR1 reads SGHTA; CDR2 reads FQGNSA.